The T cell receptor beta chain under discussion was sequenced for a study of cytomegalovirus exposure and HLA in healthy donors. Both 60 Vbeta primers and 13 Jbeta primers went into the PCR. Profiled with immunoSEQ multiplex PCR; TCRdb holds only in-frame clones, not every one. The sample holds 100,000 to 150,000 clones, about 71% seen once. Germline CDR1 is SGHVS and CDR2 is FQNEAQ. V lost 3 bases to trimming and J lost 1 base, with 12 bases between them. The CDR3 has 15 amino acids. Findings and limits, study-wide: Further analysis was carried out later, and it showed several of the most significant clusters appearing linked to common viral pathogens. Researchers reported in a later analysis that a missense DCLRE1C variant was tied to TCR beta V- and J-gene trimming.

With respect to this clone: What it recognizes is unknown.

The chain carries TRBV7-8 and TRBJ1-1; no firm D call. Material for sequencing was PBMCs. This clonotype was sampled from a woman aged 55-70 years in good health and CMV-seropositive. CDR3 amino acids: CASSFPAGTNTEAFF. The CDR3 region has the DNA TGTGCCAGCAGCTTCCCCGCAGGAACGAACACTGAAGCTTTCTTT. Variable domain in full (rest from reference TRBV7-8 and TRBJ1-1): GAGVSQSPRYKVAKRGQDVALRCDPISGHVSLFWYQQALGQGPEFLTYFQNEAQLDKSGLPSDRFFAERPEGSVSTLKIQRTQQEDSAVYLCASSFPAGTNTEAFFGQGTRLTVV.